This TCR beta chain emerged from a study of shared T cell receptors in the human thymus. In germline, CDR1 is SGHRS, CDR2 YFSETQ. The CDR3 has 15 residues. J gave up 0 bases and V 4 bases, and 5 bases lay outside the gene matches. Clones were sequenced by immunoSEQ multiplex PCR, and TCRdb holds only the in-frame ones, with some missing. The data contain over 60,000 clones, roughly 96% of them singletons. The TCR comes from a human donor. The gene calls are TRBV5-1 and TRBJ2-3; 7 nucleotides match TRBD1. Source material: thymocytes. CDR3 sequence: CASSPGQTSTDTQYF. The CDR3 DNA is TGCGCCAGCAGCCCGGGACAGACTAGCACAGATACGCAGTATTTT.